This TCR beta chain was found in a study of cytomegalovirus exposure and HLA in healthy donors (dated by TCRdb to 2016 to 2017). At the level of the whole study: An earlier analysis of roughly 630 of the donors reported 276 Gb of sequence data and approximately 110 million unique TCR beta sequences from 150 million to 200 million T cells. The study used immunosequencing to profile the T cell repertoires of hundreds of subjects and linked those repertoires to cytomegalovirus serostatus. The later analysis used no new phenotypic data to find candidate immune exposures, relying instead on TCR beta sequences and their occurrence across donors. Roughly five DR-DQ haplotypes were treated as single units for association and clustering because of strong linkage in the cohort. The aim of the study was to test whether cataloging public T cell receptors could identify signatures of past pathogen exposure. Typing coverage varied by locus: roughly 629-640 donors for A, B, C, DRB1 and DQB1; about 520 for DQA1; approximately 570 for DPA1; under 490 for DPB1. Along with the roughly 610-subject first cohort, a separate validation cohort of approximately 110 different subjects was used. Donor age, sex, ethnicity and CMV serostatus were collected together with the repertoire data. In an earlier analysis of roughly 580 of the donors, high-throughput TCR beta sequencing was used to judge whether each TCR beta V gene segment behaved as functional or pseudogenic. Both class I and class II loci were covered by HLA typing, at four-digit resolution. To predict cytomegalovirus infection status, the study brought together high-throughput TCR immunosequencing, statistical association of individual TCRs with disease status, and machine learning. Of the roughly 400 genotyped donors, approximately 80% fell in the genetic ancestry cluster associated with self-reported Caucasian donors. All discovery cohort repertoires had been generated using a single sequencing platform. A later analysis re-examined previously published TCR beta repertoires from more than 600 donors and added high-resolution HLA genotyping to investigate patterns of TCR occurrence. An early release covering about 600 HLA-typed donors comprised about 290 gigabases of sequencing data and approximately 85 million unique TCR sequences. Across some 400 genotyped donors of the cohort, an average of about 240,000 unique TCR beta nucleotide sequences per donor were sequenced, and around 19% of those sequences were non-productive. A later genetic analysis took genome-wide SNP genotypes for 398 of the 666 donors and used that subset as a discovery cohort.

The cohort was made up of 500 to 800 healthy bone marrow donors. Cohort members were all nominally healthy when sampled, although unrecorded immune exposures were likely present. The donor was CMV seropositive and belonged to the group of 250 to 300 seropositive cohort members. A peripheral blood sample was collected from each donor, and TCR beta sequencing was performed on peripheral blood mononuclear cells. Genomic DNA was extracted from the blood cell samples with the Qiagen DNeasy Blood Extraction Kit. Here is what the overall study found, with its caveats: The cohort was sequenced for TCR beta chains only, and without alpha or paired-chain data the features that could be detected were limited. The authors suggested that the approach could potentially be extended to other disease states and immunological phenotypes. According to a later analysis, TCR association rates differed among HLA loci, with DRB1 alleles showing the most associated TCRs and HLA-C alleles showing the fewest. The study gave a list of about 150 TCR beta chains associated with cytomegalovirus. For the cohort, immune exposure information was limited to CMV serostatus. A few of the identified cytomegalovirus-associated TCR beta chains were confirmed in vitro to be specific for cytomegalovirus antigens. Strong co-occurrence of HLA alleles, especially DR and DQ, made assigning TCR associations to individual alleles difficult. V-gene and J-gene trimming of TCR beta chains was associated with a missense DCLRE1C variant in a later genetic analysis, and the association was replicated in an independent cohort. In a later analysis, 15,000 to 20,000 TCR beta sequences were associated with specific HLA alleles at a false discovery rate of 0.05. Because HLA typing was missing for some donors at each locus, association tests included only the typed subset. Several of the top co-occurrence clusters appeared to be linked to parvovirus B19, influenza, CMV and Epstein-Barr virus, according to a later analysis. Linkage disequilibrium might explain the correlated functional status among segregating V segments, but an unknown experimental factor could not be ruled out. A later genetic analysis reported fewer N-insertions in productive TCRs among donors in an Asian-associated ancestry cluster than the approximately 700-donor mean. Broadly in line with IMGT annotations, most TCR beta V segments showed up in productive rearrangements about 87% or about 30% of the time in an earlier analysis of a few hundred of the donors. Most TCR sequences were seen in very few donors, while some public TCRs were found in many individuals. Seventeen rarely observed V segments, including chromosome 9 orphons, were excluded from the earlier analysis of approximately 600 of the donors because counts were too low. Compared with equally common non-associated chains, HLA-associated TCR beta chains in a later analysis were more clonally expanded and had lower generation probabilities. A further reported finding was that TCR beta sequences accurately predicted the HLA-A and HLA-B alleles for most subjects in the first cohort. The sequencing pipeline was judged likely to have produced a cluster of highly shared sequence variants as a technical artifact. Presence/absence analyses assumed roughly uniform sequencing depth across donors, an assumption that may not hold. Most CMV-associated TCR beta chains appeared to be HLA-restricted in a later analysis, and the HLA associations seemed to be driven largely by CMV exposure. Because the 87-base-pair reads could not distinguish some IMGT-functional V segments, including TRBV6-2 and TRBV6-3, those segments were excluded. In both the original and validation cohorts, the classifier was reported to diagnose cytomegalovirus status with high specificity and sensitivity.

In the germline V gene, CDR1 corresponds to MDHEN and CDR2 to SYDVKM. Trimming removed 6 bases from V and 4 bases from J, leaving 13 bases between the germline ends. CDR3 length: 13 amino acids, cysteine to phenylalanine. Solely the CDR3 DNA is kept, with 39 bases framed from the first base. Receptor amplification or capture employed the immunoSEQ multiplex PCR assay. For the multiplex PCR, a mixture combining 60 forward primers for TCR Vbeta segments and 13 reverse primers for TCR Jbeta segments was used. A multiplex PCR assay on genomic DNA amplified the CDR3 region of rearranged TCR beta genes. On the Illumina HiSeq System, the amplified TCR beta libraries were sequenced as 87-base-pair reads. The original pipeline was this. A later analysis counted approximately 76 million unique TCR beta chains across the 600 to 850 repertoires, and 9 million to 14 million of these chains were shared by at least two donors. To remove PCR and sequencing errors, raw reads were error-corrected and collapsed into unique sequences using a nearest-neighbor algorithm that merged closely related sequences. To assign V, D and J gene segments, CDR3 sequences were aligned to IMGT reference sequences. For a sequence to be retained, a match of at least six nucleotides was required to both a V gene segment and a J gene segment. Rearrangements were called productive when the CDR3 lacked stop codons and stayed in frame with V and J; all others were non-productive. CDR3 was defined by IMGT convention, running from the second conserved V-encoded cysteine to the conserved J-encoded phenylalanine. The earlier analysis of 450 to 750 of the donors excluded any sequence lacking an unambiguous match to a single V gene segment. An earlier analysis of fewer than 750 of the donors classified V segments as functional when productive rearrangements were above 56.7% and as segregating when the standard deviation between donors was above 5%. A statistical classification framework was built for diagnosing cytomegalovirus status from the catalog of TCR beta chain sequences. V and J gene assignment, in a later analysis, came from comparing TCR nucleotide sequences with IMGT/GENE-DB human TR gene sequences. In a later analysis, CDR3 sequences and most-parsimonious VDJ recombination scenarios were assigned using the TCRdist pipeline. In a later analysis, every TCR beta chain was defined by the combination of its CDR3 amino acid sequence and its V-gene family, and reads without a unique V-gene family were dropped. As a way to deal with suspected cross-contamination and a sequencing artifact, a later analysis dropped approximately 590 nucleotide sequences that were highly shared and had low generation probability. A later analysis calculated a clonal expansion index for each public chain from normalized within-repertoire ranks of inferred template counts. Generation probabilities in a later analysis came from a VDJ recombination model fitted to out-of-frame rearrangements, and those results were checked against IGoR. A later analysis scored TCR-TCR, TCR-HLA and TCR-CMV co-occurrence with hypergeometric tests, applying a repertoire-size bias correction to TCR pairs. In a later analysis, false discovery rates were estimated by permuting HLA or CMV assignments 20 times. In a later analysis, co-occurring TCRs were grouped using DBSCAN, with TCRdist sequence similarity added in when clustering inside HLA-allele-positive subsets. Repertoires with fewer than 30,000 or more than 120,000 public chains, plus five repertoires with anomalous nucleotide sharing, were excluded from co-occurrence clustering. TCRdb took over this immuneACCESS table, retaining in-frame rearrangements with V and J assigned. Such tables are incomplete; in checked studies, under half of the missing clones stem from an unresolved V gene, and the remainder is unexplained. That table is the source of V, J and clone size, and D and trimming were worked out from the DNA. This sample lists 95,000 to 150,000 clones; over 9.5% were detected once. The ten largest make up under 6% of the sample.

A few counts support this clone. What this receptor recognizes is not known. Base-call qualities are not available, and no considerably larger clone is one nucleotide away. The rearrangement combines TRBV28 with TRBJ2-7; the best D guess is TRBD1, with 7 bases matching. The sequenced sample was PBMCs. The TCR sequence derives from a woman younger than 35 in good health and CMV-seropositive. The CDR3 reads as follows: CASSLGGQYEQYF. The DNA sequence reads TGTGCCAGCAGCTTGGGGGGACAGTACGAGCAGTACTTC.